One and the same sample provided the 26 T cell receptor beta chains below, sequenced in a study of cytomegalovirus exposure and HLA in healthy donors. PCR used 60 Vbeta primers and 13 Jbeta primers. Clones were sequenced by immunoSEQ multiplex PCR, and TCRdb holds only the in-frame ones, with some missing. The sample includes around 150,000 clones, about three quarters of them seen just once. Sequencing was performed on PBMCs. All receptors come from a man in his fifties or sixties in good health and CMV-seropositive.

The V gene is TRBV27, the J gene TRBJ1-6; 7 bases are shared with TRBD1. Germline CDR1 MNHEY, CDR2 SMNVEV (reference sequence). The trim removed 6 bases at V and 6 bases at J, leaving 5 bases unmatched. There are 14 residues in the CDR3. The CDR3, as DNA: TGTGCCAGCAGCCTGGGACAGATTAATTCACCCCTCCACTTT. It yields the protein CASSLGQINSPLHF.

The rearrangement uses TRBV11-2 and TRBJ2-3; D is possibly TRBD2 (6 bases). Germline lookup yields CDR1 SGHAT and CDR2 FQNNGV. V was pared by 3 bases and J by 7 bases, with 14 bases between. The CDR3 loop spans 14 amino acids. CDR3 in amino acids: CASSFVGTRYTQYF. The CDR3 DNA sequence: TGTGCCAGCAGCTTTGTCGGGACTCGCTATACGCAGTATTTT.

This clone was picked up a small number of times. This chain joins TRBV2 and TRBJ2-2; 7 bases line up with TRBD2. The CDR3 runs 15 residues. Germline trimming cut 7 bases from V and 6 bases from J; bases unmatched to any gene: 11. Germline V gives CDR1 SNHLY, CDR2 FYNNEI. The CDR3: CASTSGRVAPGELFF. The CDR3 DNA follows: TGTGCCAGCACTTCGGGGAGGGTGGCCCCCGGGGAGCTGTTTTTT.

The V and J genes are TRBV28 and TRBJ2-6; D gene uncertain. The CDR3 has 16 amino acids. V lost 3 bases and J lost 0, with 9 bases in between. In germline, CDR1 is MDHEN, CDR2 SYDVKM. DNA of the CDR3: TGTGCCAGCAGTTTTTACGACAACTCTGGGGCCAACGTCCTGACTTTC. Translation gives CASSFYDNSGANVLTF. Looking up the rest from reference TRBV28 and TRBJ2-6 gives the full variable domain: DVKVTQSSRYLVKRTGEKVFLECVQDMDHENMFWYRQDPGLGLRLIYFSYDVKMKEKGDIPEGYSVSREKKERFSLILESASTNQTSMYLCASSFYDNSGANVLTFGAGSRLTVL.

The rearrangement joins TRBV5-6 to TRBJ2-5; a weak D match, TRBD2 (6 bases). The V gene's germline CDR1 is SGHDT and CDR2 YYEEEE. With 0 bases removed from V and 0 bases from J, the gap between germline ends came to 12 bases. There are 16 residues in the CDR3. CDR3 nucleotides: TGTGCCAGCAGCTTGGGCCGGGGGAGGTACCAAGAGACCCAGTACTTC. This encodes CASSLGRGRYQETQYF.

CDR3 DNA sequence: TGTGCCAGCAGCCAAGAGAGCGGCCCTGAAGCTTTCTTT. Its translation: CASSQESGPEAFF. This sequence joins TRBV14 and TRBJ1-1; no firm D call. V lost 0 bases, J lost 6 bases, and 8 bases lay in between. Germline CDR1 is SGHDN and CDR2 is FVKESK. CDR3 size: 13 residues.

The V call is TRBV28, the J call TRBJ1-2; 8 positions match TRBD1. The CDR3 runs 16 residues. J lost 2 bases, V lost 6 bases, and 11 bases had no gene match. CDR1 and CDR2 from the germline V gene are MDHEN and SYDVKM. CDR3 nucleotide sequence: TGTGCCAGCAGCCCCGGGCTGCGACAGGGGAACTATGGCTACACCTTC. Its protein is CASSPGLRQGNYGYTF.

The chain couples TRBV11-3 to TRBJ2-5; D is perhaps TRBD1 (6 bases). This CDR3 comprises 13 residues. Germline V gene lookup returns CDR1 SGHNT and CDR2 YENEEA. Trimming took 4 bases from V and 4 from J, leaving 10 bases between them. The CDR3 DNA reads as TGTGCCAGCAGCTCAGGGGAACGAGAGACCCAGTACTTC. Its translation is CASSSGERETQYF.

The chain joins TRBV6-6 to TRBJ2-7; TRBD1 matches at 7 bases. CDR3 length: 13 amino acids. CDR1 and CDR2 (germline): MNHNY, SVGAGI (reference sequence). V shed 4 bases and J 7 bases; nucleotides not matched to a gene: 7. CDR3 DNA: TGTGCCAGCAGTTCCGGGACAGCTAAAGAGCAGTACTTC. Its translation: CASSSGTAKEQYF.

The genes are TRBV5-5 and TRBJ1-2; TRBD1 might be the D (5 bases). Per germline, CDR1 SGHKS and CDR2 YYEKEE (reference sequence). Between the trimmed V and J ends, which lost 0 bases and 3 bases, there was a span of 18 bases. The CDR3 length is 17 residues. CDR3 in amino acids: CASSLVSPRTLHYGYTF. The DNA for the CDR3 is TGTGCCAGCAGCTTGGTCTCCCCCAGGACACTTCACTATGGCTACACCTTC.

The chain employs TRBV5-4 and TRBJ1-3; 7 positions agree with TRBD1. Germline trimming cut 2 bases from V and 4 bases from J; bases unmatched to any gene: 3. This CDR3 has 14 residues. CDR1 is SGHNT and CDR2 is YYREEE in the germline V gene (reference sequence). The DNA of the CDR3 is TGTGCCAGCAGCTTAGGGGGCACGGGAAACACCATATATTTT. It specifies CASSLGGTGNTIYF.

The chain couples TRBV5-1 to TRBJ1-2; D is possibly TRBD1 (6 bases). V dropped 4 bases and J dropped 2 bases, with 12 bases sitting between them. The CDR3 is 14 amino acids. The V gene's germline CDR1 is SGHRS and CDR2 YFSETQ. CDR3 coding DNA: TGCGCCAGCAGCAGTGGACAGACCAACTATGGCTACACCTTC. Its translation: CASSSGQTNYGYTF. The full variable domain, in which reference TRBV5-1 and TRBJ1-2 provide the parts outside the CDR3, is KAGVTQTPRYLIKTRGQQVTLSCSPISGHRSVSWYQQTPGQGLQFLFEYFSETQRNKGNFPGRFSGRQFSNSRSEMNVSTLELGDSALYLCASSSGQTNYGYTFGSGTRLTVV.

CDR3 in DNA: TGCGCCAGCAGCTCCCGGGAGGGCTATGGCTACACCTTC. Translation gives CASSSREGYGYTF. V usage is TRBV5-1 and J usage is TRBJ1-2; D uncertain. The CDR3 spans 13 residues. Germline V gene lookup returns CDR1 SGHRS and CDR2 YFSETQ. With 3 bases removed from V and 4 bases from J, the gap between germline ends came to 10 bases.

This clone was found a few times. The chain is built from TRBV10-3 and TRBJ1-4; D not resolved. This CDR3 region has 15 residues. Germline CDR1 and CDR2: ENHRY and SYGVKD. With 0 bases removed from V and 4 bases from J, the gap between germline ends came to 9 bases. In nucleotides, the CDR3 is TGTGCCATCAGTGAGTCGAGGCAGTTTAATGAAAAACTGTTTTTT. This translates into CAISESRQFNEKLFF.

This clone was observed a handful of times. The rearrangement links TRBV19 to TRBJ2-3; 9 nucleotides line up with TRBD1. Germline lookup yields CDR1 LNHDA and CDR2 SQIVND (reference sequence). With V trimmed by 0 bases and J by 4 bases, 8 bases remained unmatched. CDR3 size: 17 residues. CDR3 residues: CASSIDIGQGTSDTQYF. Here the CDR3 DNA reads TGTGCCAGTAGTATAGATATAGGACAGGGGACGTCAGATACGCAGTATTTT.

Only one count was recorded for this clone. CDR3 loop: CASSTPETGGTKQYF. Here the CDR3 DNA reads TGTGCCAGTAGTACTCCCGAGACAGGAGGAACCAAACAGTACTTC. The chain is built from TRBV19 and TRBJ2-7, with D possibly being TRBD1 (6 bases). CDR3 length: 15 residues. Trimming stripped 4 bases from V and 10 bases from J, with 23 bases between. Germline values: CDR1 LNHDA, CDR2 SQIVND (reference sequence). Combining the CDR3 with reference TRBV19 and TRBJ2-7 gives the whole variable domain DGGITQSPKYLFRKEGQNVTLSCEQNLNHDAMYWYRQDPGQGLRLIYYSQIVNDFQKGDIAEGYSVSREKKESFPLTVTSAQKNPTAFYLCASSTPETGGTKQYFGPGTRLTVT.

CDR3 nucleotide sequence: TGTGCCAGCAGCTTAGAACCGCGGAACACTGAAGCTTTCTTT. It specifies CASSLEPRNTEAFF. The rearrangement joins TRBV7-9 to TRBJ1-1; D not certain. The ends were cut back, 1 base at V and 1 base at J, with 7 bases in the middle. The CDR3 loop spans 14 amino acids. Germline CDR1 is SEHNR and CDR2 is FQNEAQ (reference sequence).

The chain links TRBV7-8 to TRBJ2-2; D perhaps matches TRBD2 (6 bases). The CDR3 spans 20 residues. Germline values: CDR1 SGHVS, CDR2 FQNEAQ. The V end was cut by 5 bases, the J end by 3 bases, with 28 bases between. As DNA, the CDR3 is TGTGCCAGCAGCACTAGGGCCGAGGCCTTAGCGGTCTCCTACACCGGGGAGCTGTTTTTT. This translates into CASSTRAEALAVSYTGELFF.

The chain uses TRBV5-6 and TRBJ2-2; 9 bases are a match to TRBD2. V trimming: 0 bases; J trimming: 0 bases; junction bases outside the gene matches: 3. Germline V gene lookup returns CDR1 SGHDT and CDR2 YYEEEE. CDR3 length: 17 residues. For the CDR3, the DNA is TGTGCCAGCAGCTTGGCGAGACTAGCGGCGAACACCGGGGAGCTGTTTTTT. Its protein product is CASSLARLAANTGELFF.

This clone has more than one count but fewer than ten. The J gene is TRBJ2-3, the V gene TRBV5-6; weak D call: TRBD2 (6 bases). The CDR3 spans 15 residues. Germline V gene data show CDR1 as SGHDT and CDR2 as YYEEEE. Trimming shortened V by 0 bases and J by 2 bases, and 10 bases separated the two germline ends. CDR3 loop: CASSLVGGATDTQYF. Written as DNA, the CDR3 is TGTGCCAGCAGCTTGGTTGGAGGGGCCACAGATACGCAGTATTTT.

This chain links TRBV12-5 with TRBJ1-1, with D tentatively TRBD1 (6 bases). Germline assignment: CDR1 LGHNT and CDR2 FRNRAP. Trimming shortened V by 0 bases and J by 0 bases, and 11 bases separated the two germline ends. CDR3 length equals 16 residues. CDR3 bases: TGTGCTAGTGGTTTGGTACTGGGGGCGGTGAACACTGAAGCTTTCTTT. It yields the protein CASGLVLGAVNTEAFF. The variable domain in full, with the rest retrieved from reference TRBV12-5 and TRBJ1-1, is DARVTQTPRHKVTEMGQEVTMRCQPILGHNTVFWYRQTMMQGLELLAYFRNRAPLDDSGMPKDRFSAEMPDATLATLKIQPSEPRDSAVYFCASGLVLGAVNTEAFFGQGTRLTVV.

This clone turned up a few times. CDR3 DNA: TGTGCCAGCAGCAGGGACACGAACACTGAAGCTTTCTTT. It yields the protein CASSRDTNTEAFF. This chain joins TRBV6-1 and TRBJ1-1; tentative D call: TRBD1 (6 bases). V was trimmed by 6 bases and J by 1 base, leaving 9 bases between them. Germline-derived CDR1 and CDR2 are MNHNS and SASEGT. CDR3 length: 13 residues.

CDR3: CAWWEDTEAFF. The CDR3 DNA sequence: TGTGCCTGGTGGGAGGACACTGAAGCTTTCTTT. The genes are TRBV30 and TRBJ1-1; D is ambiguous. V was shortened by 5 bases and J by 3 bases, with 7 bases between the two germline ends. The CDR3 has 11 amino acids. Germline V gene data show CDR1 as GTSNPN and CDR2 as SVGIG (reference sequence).

A word on this clone: The sample has other DNA sequences that encode this CDR3 too. J is TRBJ2-5 and V is TRBV6-1; D may be TRBD2 (7 bases). This CDR3 contains 17 residues. Germline assignment: CDR1 MNHNS and CDR2 SASEGT. V lost 6 bases, J lost 5 bases, and 25 bases lay in between. The CDR3 sequence is CASSERARSGTKETQYF. In DNA, the CDR3 is TGTGCCAGCAGCGAACGGGCTCGAAGCGGGACAAAGGAGACCCAGTACTTC.

This clone was recorded a few times. This sequence joins TRBV28 and TRBJ2-1; 10 bases align to TRBD2. The V and J ends lost 6 bases and 6 bases, in that order; junction bases with no gene match: 8. Per the germline V gene, CDR1 is MDHEN and CDR2 is SYDVKM. There are 15 residues in the CDR3. The CDR3 protein is CASSPSGRALNEQFF. DNA of the CDR3: TGTGCCAGCAGCCCCAGCGGGAGGGCCCTCAATGAGCAGTTCTTC.

The V call is TRBV7-2, the J call TRBJ1-1; 7 bases map to TRBD1. This CDR3 has 15 amino acids. With 4 bases clipped from V and 4 bases from J, the junction kept 9 bases outside the gene matches. The germline CDR1 and CDR2 sequences are SGHTA and FQGNSA. The chain's CDR3 is CASSSTGVQGTEAFF. CDR3 DNA sequence: TGTGCCAGCAGCTCCACAGGGGTTCAGGGCACTGAAGCTTTCTTT.